The rows below give T cell receptor beta chains drawn from one sample of a study of T cells in Graves' hyperthyroidism and ophthalmopathy. TCRdb re-called the multiplex PCR reads with MiXCR, one entry per CDR3 protein. The table records hundreds of thousands of distinct CDR3 sequences, around 20% of them present only once. Sample: blood. The origin of the receptors is a woman between 45 and 65 years old with Graves' hyperthyroidism that later progressed to Graves' ophthalmopathy. CDR3s include the opening cysteine and the closing phenylalanine or tryptophan. Each record gives: V gene, J gene, D gene, clone size, CDR3 DNA, CDR3 protein. A D gene is named only where the DNA matches it firmly. Clone size is given for some rows only: seen once, a few or many times, or a class if the clone is expanded.

v_gene: TRBV7-9; j_gene: TRBJ1-1; d_gene: TRBD1; abundance: .; CDR3nt: TGTGCCAGCAGCCTCATTGACAGGGGACTGAACACTGAAGCTTTCTTT; CDR3aa: CASSLIDRGLNTEAFF
v_gene: TRBV15; j_gene: TRBJ1-5; d_gene: .; abundance: .; CDR3nt: TGTGCCACCAGCAGAGGGGGGACTGGAAGCAATCAGCCCCAGCATTTT; CDR3aa: CATSRGGTGSNQPQHF
v_gene: TRBV12-3/TRBV12-4; j_gene: TRBJ1-2; d_gene: .; abundance: .; CDR3nt: TGTGCCAGCAGTTTTAGGTCAGAACATGGCTACACCTTC; CDR3aa: CASSFRSEHGYTF
v_gene: TRBV2; j_gene: TRBJ2-2; d_gene: TRBD2; abundance: .; CDR3nt: TGTGCCAGCAGGGAGCGGGGGAGGGATACCGGGGAGCTGTTTTTT; CDR3aa: CASRERGRDTGELFF
v_gene: TRBV2; j_gene: TRBJ1-2; d_gene: .; abundance: many; CDR3nt: TGTGCCAGCAGCGGGACATTTGGCTACACCTTC; CDR3aa: CASSGTFGYTF
v_gene: TRBV18; j_gene: TRBJ2-5; d_gene: .; abundance: many; CDR3nt: TGTGCCAGCTCACATGAAACTCCGGGACCCTCGGTTGAGACCCAGTACTTC; CDR3aa: CASSHETPGPSVETQYF
v_gene: TRBV20-1; j_gene: TRBJ2-1; d_gene: .; abundance: many; CDR3nt: TGCAGCGCGTCGAGGGGGGGCCAAAATGAGCAGTTCTTC; CDR3aa: CSASRGGQNEQFF
v_gene: TRBV5-1; j_gene: TRBJ1-1; d_gene: .; abundance: .; CDR3nt: TGCGCCAGCAGCTCCGGGACGAGAAACACTGAAGCTTTCTTT; CDR3aa: CASSSGTRNTEAFF
v_gene: TRBV12-3/TRBV12-4; j_gene: TRBJ2-1; d_gene: .; abundance: many; CDR3nt: TGTGCCAGCAGCTTAGGCACAGCCTACAATGAGCAGTTCTTC; CDR3aa: CASSLGTAYNEQFF
v_gene: TRBV7-3; j_gene: TRBJ2-3; d_gene: .; abundance: .; CDR3nt: TGTGCCAGCAGCTTAGGGACTGCCACCCCAGATACGCAGTATTTT; CDR3aa: CASSLGTATPDTQYF
v_gene: TRBV2; j_gene: TRBJ2-5; d_gene: TRBD2; abundance: many; CDR3nt: TGTGCCAGCAGTGGGACTAGGAAACTCCAAGAGACCCAGTACTTC; CDR3aa: CASSGTRKLQETQYF
v_gene: TRBV6-1; j_gene: TRBJ2-3; d_gene: TRBD1; abundance: .; CDR3nt: TGTGCCAGCAGTCAGGGACAGGGGTCCGATACGCAGTATTTT; CDR3aa: CASSQGQGSDTQYF
v_gene: TRBV13; j_gene: TRBJ1-1; d_gene: .; abundance: many; CDR3nt: TGTGCCAGCAGTAGGGTCGCGACTGAAGCTTTCTTT; CDR3aa: CASSRVATEAFF
v_gene: TRBV6-1; j_gene: TRBJ1-5; d_gene: .; abundance: few; CDR3nt: TGTGCCAGCAGGGAGGGACAATATAGCAATCAGCCCCAGCATTTT; CDR3aa: CASREGQYSNQPQHF
v_gene: TRBV2; j_gene: TRBJ1-1; d_gene: .; abundance: many; CDR3nt: TGTGCCAGCACCGCCGAGATGAACACTGAAGCTTTCTTT; CDR3aa: CASTAEMNTEAFF
v_gene: TRBV5-8; j_gene: TRBJ1-4; d_gene: .; abundance: .; CDR3nt: TGTGCCAGCAGCGACCGCACGAGGGTTCGGAAAAAACTGTTTTTT; CDR3aa: CASSDRTRVRKKLFF
v_gene: TRBV5-8; j_gene: TRBJ1-3; d_gene: .; abundance: few; CDR3nt: TGTGCCAGCAGCCCCCTGGGGGGTGCCGGAAACACCATATATTTT; CDR3aa: CASSPLGGAGNTIYF
v_gene: TRBV5-1; j_gene: TRBJ1-5; d_gene: .; abundance: .; CDR3nt: TGCGCCAGCAGCTTGGAAGGGGCGACTAATCAGCCCCAGCATTTT; CDR3aa: CASSLEGATNQPQHF
v_gene: TRBV12-5; j_gene: TRBJ2-3; d_gene: TRBD2; abundance: many; CDR3nt: TGTGCTAGTGGTTTGGGCCTAGCGGCCACAGATACGCAGTATTTT; CDR3aa: CASGLGLAATDTQYF
v_gene: TRBV5-6; j_gene: TRBJ2-3; d_gene: TRBD1; abundance: few; CDR3nt: TGTGCCAGCAGCTGGGGACAGGGTAGAGATACGCAGTATTTT; CDR3aa: CASSWGQGRDTQYF
v_gene: TRBV12-3/TRBV12-4; j_gene: TRBJ1-1; d_gene: .; abundance: many; CDR3nt: TGTGCCAGCAGTTTTGCGACAGTCGTCACTGAAGCTTTCTTT; CDR3aa: CASSFATVVTEAFF
v_gene: TRBV7-8; j_gene: TRBJ1-4; d_gene: .; abundance: many; CDR3nt: TGTGCCAGCAGCGTATGGGCGGGACACACTAATGAAAAACTGTTTTTT; CDR3aa: CASSVWAGHTNEKLFF
v_gene: TRBV11-3; j_gene: TRBJ2-2; d_gene: .; abundance: many; CDR3nt: TGTGCCAGCAGCCCCCATCGGCGGGCCGGGGAGCTGTTTTTT; CDR3aa: CASSPHRRAGELFF
v_gene: TRBV20-1; j_gene: TRBJ2-2; d_gene: .; abundance: .; CDR3nt: TGCAGTGCTTTAAGCACCGGGGAGCTGTTTTTT; CDR3aa: CSALSTGELFF
v_gene: TRBV5-1; j_gene: TRBJ2-5; d_gene: TRBD1; abundance: few; CDR3nt: TGCGCCAGCAGCTTCAACAGGGGACGTTCCCAGTACTTC; CDR3aa: CASSFNRGRSQYF
v_gene: TRBV27; j_gene: TRBJ2-7; d_gene: .; abundance: many; CDR3nt: TGTGCCAGCAGTCAATGGAGGGGACCGAGCTCCTACGAGCAGTACTTC; CDR3aa: CASSQWRGPSSYEQYF
v_gene: TRBV5-1; j_gene: TRBJ1-1; d_gene: .; abundance: .; CDR3nt: TGCGCCAGCAGCCAACCCGGACAGCCGGGCACTGAAGCTTTCTTT; CDR3aa: CASSQPGQPGTEAFF
v_gene: TRBV27; j_gene: TRBJ2-3; d_gene: .; abundance: few; CDR3nt: TGTGCCAGCAGAGGACTGGGTGGAGATACGCAGTATTTT; CDR3aa: CASRGLGGDTQYF
v_gene: TRBV9; j_gene: TRBJ1-2; d_gene: TRBD1; abundance: .; CDR3nt: TGTGCCAGCAGCGTAGAGGGCGAGGGACAGGGCTGGGGCTACACCTTC; CDR3aa: CASSVEGEGQGWGYTF
v_gene: TRBV4-1; j_gene: TRBJ2-1; d_gene: TRBD2; abundance: once; CDR3nt: TGCGCCAGCAGCCAAGTGGGACTAGCCCCTAAAGAGCAGTTCTTC; CDR3aa: CASSQVGLAPKEQFF
v_gene: TRBV7-8; j_gene: TRBJ2-2; d_gene: .; abundance: many; CDR3nt: TGTGCCAGCAGCTTATGGACAGGGAGGGCCGGGGAGCTGTTTTTT; CDR3aa: CASSLWTGRAGELFF
v_gene: TRBV6-1; j_gene: TRBJ2-3; d_gene: TRBD2; abundance: .; CDR3nt: TGTGCCAGCAGTGTAAGCTGGGCGGGGGATCGCACAGATACGCAGTATTTT; CDR3aa: CASSVSWAGDRTDTQYF
v_gene: TRBV6-1; j_gene: TRBJ1-1; d_gene: .; abundance: many; CDR3nt: TGTGCCAGCAGACCCGACAGGACGAACACTGAAGCTTTCTTT; CDR3aa: CASRPDRTNTEAFF
v_gene: TRBV6-1; j_gene: TRBJ1-4; d_gene: .; abundance: many; CDR3nt: TGTGCCAGCAGCTATATGGGAGAGCATGAAAAACTGTTTTTT; CDR3aa: CASSYMGEHEKLFF
v_gene: TRBV6-9; j_gene: TRBJ1-2; d_gene: .; abundance: many; CDR3nt: TGTGCCAGCAGTTCCCCAGATCGTGGGGGGTATGGCTACACCTTC; CDR3aa: CASSSPDRGGYGYTF
v_gene: TRBV3-1; j_gene: TRBJ2-1; d_gene: .; abundance: many; CDR3nt: TGTGCCAGCAGCGGGCTCGATGAGCAGTTCTTC; CDR3aa: CASSGLDEQFF
v_gene: TRBV6-1; j_gene: TRBJ1-2; d_gene: TRBD1; abundance: many; CDR3nt: TGTGCCAGCAGTTCAGGGACAGGGGGCTACTATGGCTACACCTTC; CDR3aa: CASSSGTGGYYGYTF
v_gene: TRBV6-1; j_gene: TRBJ2-7; d_gene: .; abundance: many; CDR3nt: TGTGCCAGCAGTCCGCAGGATGGGACCCTCTACGAGCAGTACTTC; CDR3aa: CASSPQDGTLYEQYF
v_gene: TRBV6-6; j_gene: TRBJ1-6; d_gene: .; abundance: .; CDR3nt: TGTGCCAGCAGTTACTCCGGACAGTCAGATAATTCACCCCTCCACTTT; CDR3aa: CASSYSGQSDNSPLHF
v_gene: TRBV4-1; j_gene: TRBJ2-7; d_gene: .; abundance: few; CDR3nt: TGCGCCAGCAGCCAGGTCACCTATAGCTCCTACGAGCAGTACTTC; CDR3aa: CASSQVTYSSYEQYF
v_gene: TRBV11-3; j_gene: TRBJ2-1; d_gene: .; abundance: few; CDR3nt: TGTGCCAGCAGCCCCCCGAGCGCCCGGGGGAATGAGCAGTTCTTC; CDR3aa: CASSPPSARGNEQFF
v_gene: TRBV12-3/TRBV12-4; j_gene: TRBJ1-4; d_gene: .; abundance: .; CDR3nt: TGTGCCAGCAGTTTATTTCCGAGGGAAAAACTGTTTTTT; CDR3aa: CASSLFPREKLFF